This TCR beta chain was captured by sequencing in a study of T cells and copy number aberrations in small-cell lung cancer. TCRdb's copy holds only in-frame clones and misses some; the assay was immunoSEQ multiplex PCR. The repertoire holds roughly 450 clones, with 90% to 95% as singletons. Every patient either smoked or had heavy second-hand smoke exposure. Germline CDR1 reads SNHLY; CDR2 reads FYNNEI. This CDR3 spans 13 amino acids. V was shortened by 3 bases and J by 5 bases, with 8 bases between the two germline ends. The specimen sequenced was normal tissue next to the tumor. This chain uses TRBV2 with TRBJ1-5; maybe TRBD1 (5 bases). This TCR was recovered from a middle-aged man with small cell lung cancer. CDR3 sequence reads: CASSEWGDQPQHF. The CDR3 DNA reads TGTGCCAGCAGTGAGTGGGGCGATCAGCCCCAGCATTTT.